Below are 8 T cell receptor beta chains sequenced from a single sample in a study of T cells after yellow fever vaccination. MiXCR was run by TCRdb on the 5' RACE reads, yielding one entry per CDR3 protein. The profile covers about 350,000 distinct CDR3 sequences, with 8% to 9.5% appearing a single time and under 20% taken by the ten largest. The sequenced sample was PBMCs, obtained 35 to 50 days after the first yellow fever vaccination. Receptor source: a man aged 18 to 35 who received the YFV17D yellow fever vaccine.

This clonotype has more than one count but fewer than ten. CDR3 nucleotides: TGTGCCAGCTCACCTAGGGGGTGGGGCACTGAAGCTTTCTTT. This translates into CASSPRGWGTEAFF. The chain is built from TRBV18 and TRBJ1-1; tentatively, D is TRBD1 (6 bases). Trimming pared 3 bases from V and 4 bases from J, leaving 12 bases between. The CDR3 loop spans 14 amino acids. Germline values: CDR1 KGHSH, CDR2 LQKENI. Full variable domain (remainder filled in from reference TRBV18 and TRBJ1-1): NAGVMQNPRHLVRRRGQEARLRCSPMKGHSHVYWYRQLPEEGLKFMVYLQKENIIDESGMPKERFSAEFPKEGPSILRIQQVVRGDSAAYFCASSPRGWGTEAFFGQGTRLTVV.

In this sample, this clonotype turned up a few times. The chain is built from TRBV5-1 and TRBJ2-7; D perhaps matches TRBD1 (6 bases). Germline V gene data show CDR1 as SGHRS and CDR2 as YFSETQ. The CDR3 spans 13 residues. Trimming took 0 bases from V and 3 from J, leaving 7 bases between them. The CDR3 protein is CASSLDRVYEQYF. The CDR3, as DNA: TGCGCCAGCAGCTTGGACAGGGTCTACGAGCAGTACTTC.

The V and J genes are TRBV6-1 and TRBJ2-2; no reliable D call. V was clipped by 4 bases and J by 1 base, with 4 bases between them. Germline CDR1 and CDR2: MNHNS and SASEGT. CDR3 length: 13 amino acids. For the CDR3, the DNA is TGTGCCAGCAGTGCGGAGAACACCGGGGAGCTGTTTTTT. Its translation: CASSAENTGELFF.

The sample holds a few counts of this clonotype. The chain couples TRBV29-1 to TRBJ1-2; maybe TRBD1 (5 bases). Trimming stripped 6 bases from V and 1 base from J, with 15 bases between. The CDR3 is made up of 14 amino acids. Germline V gene lookup returns CDR1 SQVTM and CDR2 ANQGSEA. This chain's CDR3 is CSVGRRSYNYGYTF. In DNA, the CDR3 is TGCAGCGTGGGACGGCGGAGCTATAACTATGGCTACACCTTC.

The chain has TRBV20-1 and TRBJ2-2, with D possibly being TRBD1 or TRBD2 (5 bases each). The ends were cut back, 3 bases at V and 4 bases at J, with 15 bases in the middle. Germline CDR1 is DFQATT and CDR2 is SNEGSKA (reference sequence). CDR3 length equals 15 residues. Written as DNA, the CDR3 is TGCAGTGCTAGGGACGGAGGACAAACCACCGGGGAGCTGTTTTTT. Protein product: CSARDGGQTTGELFF.

This clonotype appeared a few times. The J gene is TRBJ2-1, the V gene TRBV6-1; 11 bases are a match to TRBD2. Unmatched junction bases numbered 2, after V lost 6 bases and J lost 7 bases. This CDR3 contains 13 residues. The germline gives CDR1 MNHNS, CDR2 SASEGT. CDR3 in DNA: TGTGCCAGCAGCCGACTAGCGGGGAATGAGCAGTTCTTC. Protein: CASSRLAGNEQFF.

This chain uses TRBV18 with TRBJ2-4; 9 positions match TRBD1. Germline loops: CDR1 KGHSH, CDR2 LQKENI. The CDR3 is 14 residues long. J was trimmed by 8 bases and V by 0 bases; bases with no gene match: 2. The CDR3 DNA reads TGTGCCAGCTCACCACCCACAGGGGGCTACATTCAGTACTTC. It yields the protein CASSPPTGGYIQYF.

This clonotype was recorded a few times. This chain links TRBV28 with TRBJ2-1; D unresolved. The germline CDR1 and CDR2 sequences are MDHEN and SYDVKM. Trimming pared 5 bases from V and 6 bases from J, leaving 20 bases between. The CDR3 runs 16 residues. The CDR3 nucleotides read TGTGCCAGCAGTGACCTCCGCGGCCCTTTTCCCAATGAGCAGTTCTTC. Translation gives CASSDLRGPFPNEQFF.